These 17 T cell receptor beta chains came from one sample sequenced in a study of tumor and adjacent non-tumor tissue in lung cancer. RNA was extracted from bulk tissue without any cell sorting. TCRbeta libraries were built with three rounds of nested PCR, modified from ARM-PCR. TCRdb re-called the multiplex PCR reads through MiXCR, storing one row per CDR3 protein. The table has under 150,000 distinct CDR3 sequences, approximately 66% seen once. The sequencing sample was made of lung tumor tissue. The receptors stem from a man in his sixties with small cell lung cancer.

For the CDR3, the DNA is TGTGCCAGCAGTCTCCGGGGGGGGGCAGATCAGCCCCAGCATTTT. Its protein is CASSLRGGADQPQHF. The V call is TRBV28, the J call TRBJ1-5; maybe TRBD1 (6 bases). The CDR3 is 15 residues long. Trimming left V 5 bases short and J 5 bases short, with 16 bases between. From germline, CDR1 is MDHEN and CDR2 SYDVKM.

The chain combines TRBV12-3 or TRBV12-4 with TRBJ2-1, with 7 bases matching TRBD2. The trim removed 9 bases at V and 5 bases at J, leaving 13 bases unmatched. This CDR3 comprises 15 residues. The CDR3 here is CASNISWDYNNEQFF. DNA for the CDR3: TGTGCCAGTAATATTTCCTGGGACTACAACAATGAGCAGTTCTTC.

V is TRBV6-5 and J is TRBJ2-1; the match to TRBD2 covers 7 bases. The germline CDR1 and CDR2 sequences are MNHEY and SVGAGI. With V trimmed by 2 bases and J by 0 bases, 7 bases remained unmatched. This CDR3 spans 17 amino acids. Here the CDR3 DNA reads TGTGCCAGCAGTTACAGGTTCGGGAGGAGCTCCTACAATGAGCAGTTCTTC. Translation gives CASSYRFGRSSYNEQFF.

This clonotype was detected only once. The chain employs TRBV20-1 and TRBJ2-3; D unresolved. The J call may be in error: the DNA end matches TRBJ1-5 better. The germline V gene has CDR1 DFQATT and CDR2 SNEGSKA (reference sequence). The CDR3 spans 14 residues. The CDR3 here is CSARAIWCTDTQHF. The CDR3 coding sequence is TGCAGTGCTAGGGCGATATGGTGCACAGATACGCAGCATTTT.

The rearrangement uses TRBV2 and TRBJ2-1; 7 bases are shared with TRBD1. J gave up 4 bases and V 8 bases, and 5 bases lay outside the gene matches. Per the germline V gene, CDR1 is SNHLY and CDR2 is FYNNEI. This CDR3 comprises 13 residues. In nucleotides, the CDR3 is TGTGCCAGCTTCGGGGACAGATACAATGAGCAGTTCTTC. This translates into CASFGDRYNEQFF.

This clonotype was found once. This may be a read error, as it is one base from a much larger clone. Here the CDR3 reads CSVGAGGWNEQYF. DNA for the CDR3: TGCAGTGTCGGGGCGGGAGGGTGGAACGAGCAGTACTTC. The chain recombines TRBV20-1 with TRBJ2-7; TRBD2 matches 9 bases. CDR1 and CDR2 from the germline V gene are DFQATT and SNEGSKA (reference sequence). The CDR3 is made up of 13 amino acids. The ends lost 7 bases at V and 5 bases at J; junction bases unmatched: 9.

This clonotype turned up a few times. A read error may be the cause here, since a much bigger clone is one base away. The chain carries TRBV11-3 and TRBJ2-3; perhaps TRBD2 as D (5 bases). In germline, CDR1 is SGHNT, CDR2 YENEEA. The CDR3 runs 15 residues. The CDR3: CVSSRSSKLLDTQYF. Here the CDR3 DNA reads TGTGTCAGCAGTCGGTCTAGCAAGCTCCTGGATACGCAGTATTTT. Full variable domain (rest looked up from reference TRBV11-3 and TRBJ2-3): EAGVVQSPRYKIIEKKQPVAFWCNPISGHNTLYWYLQNLGQGPELLIRYENEEAVDDSQLPKDRFSAERLKGVDSTLKIQPAELGDSAVYLCVSSRSSKLLDTQYFGPGTRLTVL.

CDR3 in amino acids: CSAWGVMYTEAFF. CDR3 bases: TGCAGTGCGTGGGGGGTTATGTACACTGAAGCTTTCTTT. J is TRBJ1-1 and V is TRBV20-1; a possible D gene is TRBD1 (5 bases). V gave up 6 bases and J gave up 3 bases, with 14 bases separating them. The CDR3 length is 13 residues. Germline CDR1 and CDR2: DFQATT and SNEGSKA (reference sequence).

With respect to this clonotype: This clone may be a read error of a much larger clone one base away. This sequence joins TRBV29-1 and TRBJ2-1; tentative D call: TRBD1 (6 bases). The V gene lost 5 bases and the J gene lost 9 bases, with 17 bases spanning the gap. Germline V gives CDR1 SQVTM, CDR2 ANQGSEA. CDR3 length: 13 residues. CDR3 sequence: CSVRWGRGFEQFF. In DNA, the CDR3 is TGCAGCGTTCGATGGGGGCGCGGGTTTGAGCAGTTCTTC.

This clonotype was observed many times. The genes are TRBV6-2 or TRBV6-3 and TRBJ2-1; either TRBD1 or TRBD2 may supply D (6 bases each). Trimming removed 8 bases from V and 1 base from J, with 15 bases in between. Germline CDR1 reads MNHEY; CDR2 reads SVGEGT. This CDR3 region has 15 residues. CDR3: CASALRGESYNEQFF. The CDR3 DNA follows: TGTGCCAGCGCCCTTAGGGGGGAGTCCTACAATGAGCAGTTCTTC.

The V gene is TRBV29-1, the J gene TRBJ1-2, with D perhaps TRBD1 (5 bases). Germline V gives CDR1 SQVTM, CDR2 ANQGSEA. The V gene lost 6 bases and the J gene lost 4 bases, with 12 bases spanning the gap. This CDR3 is 12 amino acids long. Here the CDR3 reads CSVDGASYGYTF. For the CDR3, the DNA is TGCAGCGTCGATGGGGCCAGCTATGGCTACACCTTC. Complete variable domain (other parts from reference TRBV29-1 and TRBJ1-2): SAVISQKPSRDICQRGTSLTIQCQVDSQVTMMFWYRQQPGQSLTLIATANQGSEATYESGFVIDKFPISRPNLTFSTLTVSNMSPEDSSIYLCSVDGASYGYTFGSGTRLTVV.

The genes are TRBV12-3 or TRBV12-4 and TRBJ1-2, with D unresolved. Trimming shortened V by 6 bases and J by 7 bases, and 12 bases separated the two germline ends. The CDR3 extends over 12 amino acids. CDR3 amino acids: CASSPQLGGYTF. The CDR3 region has the DNA TGTGCCAGCAGCCCCCAGCTCGGTGGCTACACCTTC.

This clonotype occurred a few times. A clone one base away is much larger, so this may be a read error. The rearrangement joins TRBV10-3 to TRBJ2-3; D gene ambiguous. The CDR3 sequence is 12 residues long. From germline, CDR1 is ENHRY and CDR2 SYGVKD. Between the trimmed V and J ends, which lost 0 bases and 6 bases, there was a span of 4 bases. This CDR3 reads CAISESADTQYF. CDR3 in DNA: TGTGCCATCAGTGAGTCTGCCGATACGCAGTATTTT.

Comment on this clonotype: Just one base apart from a much larger clone, this may be a read error. This chain connects TRBV5-1 to TRBJ2-2; unclear D gene. The CDR3 runs 12 residues. Germline V gene lookup returns CDR1 SGHRS and CDR2 YFSETQ. The CDR3 loop reads CSSSFDTGELFF. CDR3 nucleotides: TGCTCCAGCAGCTTCGACACCGGGGAGCTGTTTTTT. The full variable domain, rest sourced from reference TRBV5-1 and TRBJ2-2, is KAGVTQTPRYLIKTRGQQVTLSCSPISGHRSVSWYQQTPGQGLQFLFEYFSETQRNKGNFPGRFSGRQFSNSRSEMNVSTLELGDSALYLCSSSFDTGELFFGEGSRLTVL.

In the case of this clonotype: A much larger clone lies one base from this, so it may be a read error. V is TRBV4-2 and J is TRBJ2-5, with 7 positions matching TRBD1. Germline CDR1 LGHNA, CDR2 YNFKEQ. The CDR3 has 14 amino acids. The V gene end was trimmed by 1 base and the J gene end by 3 bases; junction bases not matched to a gene: 2. The CDR3 region is CASSQAGTEETQYF. The CDR3 DNA is TGTGCCAGCAGCCAAGCGGGGACAGAAGAGACCCAGTACTTC.

As concerns this clonotype: With a much larger clone just one base away, this may be a read error. The final CDR3 position lacks the conserved phenylalanine or tryptophan, pointing to a likely read error. V gene TRBV4-1 combines with J gene TRBJ2-5; no definite D call. V lost 1 base to trimming and J lost 5 bases, with 11 bases between them. This CDR3 spans 14 amino acids. Germline V gene lookup returns CDR1 MGHRA and CDR2 YSYEKL. CDR3 protein: CASSQAELAETQYL. The CDR3 coding sequence is TGCGCCAGCAGCCAAGCCGAATTGGCCGAGACCCAGTACCTC.

This clonotype appeared a few times. An end of the junction does not agree with germline; a read error may underlie this. The chain uses TRBV4-2 and TRBJ2-1; the match to TRBD2 covers 7 bases. Germline V gene sequence: CDR1 LGHNA, CDR2 YNFKEQ. The CDR3 runs to 14 residues. CDR3: CASSRGLSYYEQFF. CDR3 nucleotides: TGTGCTAGCAGCCGGGGACTAAGTTACTATGAGCAGTTCTTC.